Listed below are T cell receptor beta chains from one sample, sequenced in a study of blood T cell repertoires in COVID-19. Sequenced by immunoSEQ multiplex PCR; TCRdb stores in-frame clones only, minus some. The sample holds about 150,000 clones, approximately 81% seen once. Sequenced material: peripheral blood. The receptors shown here come from a human donor with acute or convalescent COVID-19. The donor label of this sample is uncertain. Both conserved end residues are part of each CDR3. A D gene is named only where the DNA matches it firmly. Expanded clones get a size class; other rows say once, few or many, or leave the size out.

>TRBJ1-2|TRBV6-2/TRBV6-3|-|TRBD1|16
CASSYFPGQGGYGYTF
TGTGCCAGCAGTTACTTCCCGGGACAGGGAGGCTATGGCTACACCTTC
>TRBJ1-6|TRBV27|-|TRBD1|17
CASSLRQGRNNNSPLHF
TGTGCCAGCAGTCTCAGACAGGGGCGAAATAATAATTCACCCCTCCACTTT
>TRBJ1-2|TRBV5-4|-|TRBD1|17
CASSLGPRGWDRDGYTF
TGTGCCAGCAGCTTGGGGCCCCGGGGGTGGGACAGGGATGGCTACACCTTC
>TRBJ2-3|TRBV6-2/TRBV6-3|once|-|13
CASSKRQSDTQYF
TGTGCCAGCAGTAAACGACAGTCAGATACGCAGTATTTT
>TRBJ1-1|TRBV30|-|-|14
CAWQRPGQHTEAFF
TGTGCCTGGCAACGGCCCGGACAGCACACTGAAGCTTTCTTT
>TRBJ1-1|TRBV7-8|-|-|14
CASSSFTGNAEAFF
TGTGCCAGCAGCTCATTTACAGGGAACGCTGAAGCTTTCTTT
>TRBJ2-2|TRBV24-1|-|TRBD2|15
CATSELAGNTGELFF
TGTGCCACCAGTGAACTAGCGGGAAACACCGGGGAGCTGTTTTTT
>TRBJ1-5|TRBV19|few|TRBD1|15
CASSAITGGNQPQHF
TGTGCCAGTAGTGCCATTACAGGGGGCAATCAGCCCCAGCATTTT
>TRBJ1-1|TRBV12-5|once|-|18
CASGLAFNDGGINTEAFF
TGTGCTAGTGGTTTGGCCTTCAATGATGGGGGCATTAACACTGAAGCTTTCTTT
>TRBJ1-2|TRBV30|-|TRBD1|14
CAWNKGTVGYGYTF
TGTGCCTGGAATAAAGGGACAGTGGGTTATGGCTACACCTTC
>TRBJ2-1|TRBV6-4|-|TRBD1|15
CASSGQGSPGNEQFF
TGTGCCAGCAGCGGACAGGGCTCGCCTGGCAATGAGCAGTTCTTC
>TRBJ2-3|TRBV27|-|TRBD1|15
CASSPDRVSTDTQYF
TGTGCCAGCAGCCCAGACAGGGTCTCCACAGATACGCAGTATTTT
>TRBJ1-6|TRBV30|-|TRBD1|16
CAWSTDDRASNSPLHF
TGTGCCTGGAGTACCGACGACAGGGCGAGTAATTCACCCCTCCACTTT
>TRBJ1-1|TRBV29-1|-|TRBD1|10
CSVGGQMAFF
TGCAGCGTTGGGGGACAGATGGCTTTCTTT
>TRBJ1-2|TRBV2|-|TRBD1|13
CASRGQGNYGYTF
TGTGCCAGCAGGGGACAGGGCAACTATGGCTACACCTTC
>TRBJ2-7|TRBV6-5|-|TRBD2|15
CASKPPLAGIYEQYF
TGTGCCAGCAAACCCCCACTAGCGGGGATCTACGAGCAGTACTTC
>TRBJ2-7|TRBV2|-|TRBD2|13
CASSGAGEDEQYF
TGTGCCAGCAGTGGTGCGGGGGAAGACGAGCAGTACTTC
>TRBJ1-1|TRBV6-5|-|-|15
CASSRPGVTDTEAFF
TGTGCCAGCAGTAGACCAGGGGTCACGGACACTGAAGCTTTCTTT
>TRBJ1-2|TRBV6-2/TRBV6-3|-|-|14
CASSPGRQFYGYTF
TGTGCCAGCAGCCCCGGGAGGCAATTCTATGGCTACACCTTC
>TRBJ1-4|TRBV19|-|-|13
CASVGQGYEKLFF
TGTGCCAGTGTGGGGCAGGGTTATGAAAAACTGTTTTTT
>TRBJ2-2|TRBV5-1|-|-|15
CASSLERSNTGELFF
TGCGCCAGCAGCTTGGAGAGGTCGAACACCGGGGAGCTGTTTTTT
>TRBJ2-2|TRBV5-4|-|TRBD1|15
CASSRTGGNTGELFF
TGTGCCAGCAGCAGGACAGGGGGCAACACCGGGGAGCTGTTTTTT
>TRBJ1-5|TRBV28|-|TRBD1|14
CASTGTGGSQPQHF
TGTGCCAGCACCGGGACAGGGGGTAGTCAGCCCCAGCATTTT
>TRBJ2-3|TRBV7-2|-|TRBD1|15
CASSLIPGGTDTQYF
TGTGCCAGCAGCTTAATCCCAGGGGGCACCGATACGCAGTATTTT
>TRBJ1-1|TRBV7-6|-|-|10
CASSFQEAFF
TGTGCCAGCAGCTTTCAGGAAGCTTTCTTT
>TRBJ2-2|TRBV27|-|TRBD1|15
CASRGRDSVSGELFF
TGTGCCAGCAGGGGCCGGGACAGTGTTTCCGGGGAGCTGTTTTTT
>TRBJ1-1|TRBV28|once|-|15
CASSWGGRGDTEAFF
TGTGCCAGCAGTTGGGGTGGTAGGGGCGACACTGAAGCTTTCTTT
>TRBJ2-3|TRBV18|-|TRBD1|15
CASSSGTGISDTQYF
TGTGCCAGCTCGTCCGGGACAGGGATTTCAGATACGCAGTATTTT
>TRBJ2-1|TRBV6-5|-|TRBD1|13
CASSLDRANEQFF
TGTGCCAGCAGCCTGGACAGGGCCAATGAGCAGTTCTTC
>TRBJ2-1|TRBV5-1|medium-sized|TRBD1|15
CASSWTGGFSNEQFF
TGCGCCAGCAGCTGGACAGGGGGCTTTAGTAATGAGCAGTTCTTC
>TRBJ2-3|TRBV24-1|-|TRBD1|16
CATSDLDRVGTDTQYF
TGTGCCACCAGTGATCTCGACAGGGTGGGCACAGATACGCAGTATTTT
>TRBJ2-3|TRBV24-1|-|TRBD2|14
CATSEREWEDTQYF
TGTGCCACCAGTGAGCGGGAGTGGGAAGATACGCAGTATTTT